The rows below give T cell receptor beta chains drawn from one sample of a study of OX40 agonist ivuxolimab in advanced cancers. Profiled with immunoSEQ multiplex PCR; TCRdb holds only in-frame clones, not every one. The data show tens of thousands of clones, around 93% seen once. The sequencing here drew on CD4+ or CD8+ T cells sorted from blood, taken in a trial of the OX40 agonist ivuxolimab. These receptors were taken from an adult with an advanced solid tumor such as melanoma, head and neck, liver or kidney cancer. The CDR3 runs from the conserved cysteine through the conserved F or W. Each record gives: clone size, V gene, D gene, J gene, CDR3 DNA, CDR3 protein. A D gene is named only where the DNA matches it firmly. Size is omitted from some rows. Given values are once, few, many or a class for expanded clones.

clone size: NA
V gene: TRBV7-9
D gene: NA
J gene: TRBJ2-5
CDR3 DNA: TGTGCCAGCAGCCCTAGGTCCACCCTAGAGACCCAGTACTTC
CDR3 protein: CASSPRSTLETQYF

clone size: NA
V gene: TRBV10-3
D gene: TRBD2
J gene: TRBJ2-7
CDR3 DNA: TGTGCCACCATAGGGTTTAGCGGGAGGGGGACCTACGAGCAGTACTTC
CDR3 protein: CATIGFSGRGTYEQYF

clone size: few
V gene: TRBV19
D gene: TRBD1
J gene: TRBJ1-1
CDR3 DNA: TGTGCCAGTAGCCCGGACAGGCACCTGAACACTGAAGCTTTCTTT
CDR3 protein: CASSPDRHLNTEAFF

clone size: NA
V gene: TRBV18
D gene: TRBD2
J gene: TRBJ2-1
CDR3 DNA: TGTGCCAGCTCACCGAGTTGGGGGGGTTACAATGAGCAGTTCTTC
CDR3 protein: CASSPSWGGYNEQFF

clone size: NA
V gene: TRBV4-1
D gene: NA
J gene: TRBJ1-4
CDR3 DNA: TGCGCCAGCAGCCAGGATGGGGCAGGGGAGGAAAAACTGTTTTTT
CDR3 protein: CASSQDGAGEEKLFF

clone size: NA
V gene: TRBV5-1
D gene: NA
J gene: TRBJ1-2
CDR3 DNA: TGCGCCAGCAGCTTGGAAGCACAGGACTATGGCTACACCTTC
CDR3 protein: CASSLEAQDYGYTF

clone size: NA
V gene: TRBV18
D gene: NA
J gene: TRBJ1-1
CDR3 DNA: TGTGCCAGCTCACCACGTAGTCAGGGTTTAGGGGAGAACACTGAAGCTTTCTTT
CDR3 protein: CASSPRSQGLGENTEAFF

clone size: NA
V gene: TRBV6-1
D gene: NA
J gene: TRBJ2-1
CDR3 DNA: TGTGCCAGCAGTGCCGACCTCAACTCGTACAATGAGCAGTTCTTC
CDR3 protein: CASSADLNSYNEQFF

clone size: NA
V gene: TRBV7-6
D gene: TRBD1
J gene: TRBJ1-1
CDR3 DNA: TGTGCCAGCAGCTTAGAGGGGCATGTGGGGACAGGAGCTTTCTTT
CDR3 protein: CASSLEGHVGTGAFF

clone size: NA
V gene: TRBV7-8
D gene: NA
J gene: TRBJ2-3
CDR3 DNA: TGTGCCAGCAGCTCGTACTCCACAGATACGCAGTATTTT
CDR3 protein: CASSSYSTDTQYF

clone size: NA
V gene: TRBV5-1
D gene: NA
J gene: TRBJ2-5
CDR3 DNA: TGCGCCAGCAGCTTGGGGGGGCGGACCCAGTACTTC
CDR3 protein: CASSLGGRTQYF

clone size: NA
V gene: TRBV19
D gene: TRBD2
J gene: TRBJ2-2
CDR3 DNA: TGTGCCAGTAGCCGTAGTGGCGGGGGCGGGGAGCTGTTTTTT
CDR3 protein: CASSRSGGGGELFF

clone size: NA
V gene: TRBV5-5
D gene: TRBD2
J gene: TRBJ2-1
CDR3 DNA: TGTGCCAGCAGCTTGAGACTAGCGGGTTACAATGAGCAGTTCTTC
CDR3 protein: CASSLRLAGYNEQFF

clone size: NA
V gene: TRBV19
D gene: TRBD1
J gene: TRBJ1-1
CDR3 DNA: TGTGCCAGTAACTACAGGGGGTTCAACACTGAAGCTTTCTTT
CDR3 protein: CASNYRGFNTEAFF

clone size: NA
V gene: TRBV7-2
D gene: TRBD2
J gene: TRBJ2-7
CDR3 DNA: TGTGCCAGCAGCTTTTTTGAAGTAGCGGGAGGCGAGCAGTACTTC
CDR3 protein: CASSFFEVAGGEQYF

clone size: NA
V gene: TRBV7-2
D gene: TRBD2
J gene: TRBJ2-1
CDR3 DNA: TGTGCCAGCAGCTTAACTAGCGGGGGCCTTAGGGAGCAGTTCTTC
CDR3 protein: CASSLTSGGLREQFF

clone size: NA
V gene: TRBV11-3
D gene: NA
J gene: TRBJ1-2
CDR3 DNA: TGTGCCAGCAGCTTAGATGGGGGCGCTAACTATGGCTACACCTTC
CDR3 protein: CASSLDGGANYGYTF

clone size: NA
V gene: TRBV18
D gene: TRBD1
J gene: TRBJ1-3
CDR3 DNA: TGTGCCAGCTCACCGTACGGACAGGGGAGCTCTGGAAACACCATATATTTT
CDR3 protein: CASSPYGQGSSGNTIYF

clone size: once
V gene: TRBV5-4
D gene: TRBD2
J gene: TRBJ2-1
CDR3 DNA: TGTGCCAGCAGCTTAGGCGGGACTAGCGGGTACAATGAGCAGTTCTTC
CDR3 protein: CASSLGGTSGYNEQFF

clone size: NA
V gene: TRBV30
D gene: NA
J gene: TRBJ2-7
CDR3 DNA: TGTGCCTGGAGCCGGGGTCCCTACGAGCAGTACTTC
CDR3 protein: CAWSRGPYEQYF